A single sample gave rise to the 3 T cell receptor beta chains below, sequenced in a study of blood T cell repertoires in COVID-19. Using immunoSEQ multiplex PCR, the repertoire was profiled, and TCRdb retains in-frame clones only, with some absent. The profile covers about 130,000 clones, with just under 85% appearing a single time and 9.5% to 15% taken by the ten largest. The sample comprised peripheral blood. The receptors were sampled from a human donor in a cohort sampled during active COVID-19.

The chain uses TRBV5-5 and TRBJ1-6; 10 nucleotides agree with TRBD1. Germline V CDR1 and CDR2: SGHKS, YYEKEE (reference sequence). V trimming: 5 bases; J trimming: 0 bases; junction bases outside the gene matches: 11. The CDR3 is 19 residues long. The CDR3 is CASREWTGGRSSYNSPLHF. CDR3 sequence (DNA): TGTGCCAGCAGGGAGTGGACAGGGGGTCGAAGCTCCTATAATTCACCCCTCCACTTT.

The chain recombines TRBV19 with TRBJ2-5; 8 bases match TRBD2. With V trimmed by 5 bases and J by 4 bases, 9 bases remained unmatched. The CDR3 contains 15 residues. Germline V CDR1 and CDR2: LNHDA, SQIVND (reference sequence). The CDR3 reads CASSSPLSGGETQYF. CDR3 coding DNA: TGTGCCAGTAGTTCCCCTCTGAGCGGGGGAGAGACCCAGTACTTC.

The rearrangement links TRBV7-9 to TRBJ2-6; 9 bases align to TRBD1. After removal of 7 bases from V and 0 bases from J, the junction contained 7 bases not matched to a gene. The CDR3 totals 17 residues. Germline CDR1 reads SEHNR; CDR2 reads FQNEAQ (reference sequence). CDR3 sequence (DNA): TGTGCCAGCACCCCGGACAGGGGCATCTCTGGGGCCAACGTCCTGACTTTC. It codes for CASTPDRGISGANVLTF.